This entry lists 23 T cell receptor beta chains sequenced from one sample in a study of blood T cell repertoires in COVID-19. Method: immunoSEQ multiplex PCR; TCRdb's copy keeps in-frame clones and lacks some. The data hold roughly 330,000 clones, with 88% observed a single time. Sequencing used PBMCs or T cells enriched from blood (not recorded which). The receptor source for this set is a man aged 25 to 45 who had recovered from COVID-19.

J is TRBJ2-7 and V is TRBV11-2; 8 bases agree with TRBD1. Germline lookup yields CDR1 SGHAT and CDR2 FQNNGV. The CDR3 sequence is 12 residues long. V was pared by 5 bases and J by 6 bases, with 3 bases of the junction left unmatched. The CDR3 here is CASSQTGAEQYF. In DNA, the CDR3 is TGTGCCAGCAGCCAGACAGGGGCCGAGCAGTACTTC.

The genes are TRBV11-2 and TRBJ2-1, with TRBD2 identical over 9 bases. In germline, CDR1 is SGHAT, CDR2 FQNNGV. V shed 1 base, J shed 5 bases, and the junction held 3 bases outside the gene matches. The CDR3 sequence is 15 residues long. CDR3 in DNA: TGTGCCAGCAGCTTAGTCGCGGGGGGGCACAATGAGCAGTTCTTC. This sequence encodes CASSLVAGGHNEQFF.

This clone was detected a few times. This CDR3 is CASGDREGTEAFF. Here the CDR3 DNA reads TGTGCCAGCGGGGACAGGGAAGGCACTGAAGCTTTCTTT. This chain joins TRBV2 and TRBJ1-1; 9 bases fit TRBD1. Germline CDR1 SNHLY, CDR2 FYNNEI. This CDR3 region has 13 residues. The J segment lost 4 bases and the V segment lost 8 bases, leaving 5 bases of the junction unmatched.

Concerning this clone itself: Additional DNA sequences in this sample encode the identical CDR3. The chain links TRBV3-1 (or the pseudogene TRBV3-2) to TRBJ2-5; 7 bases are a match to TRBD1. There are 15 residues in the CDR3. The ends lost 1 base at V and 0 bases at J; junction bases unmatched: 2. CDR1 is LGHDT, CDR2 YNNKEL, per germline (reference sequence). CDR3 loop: CASSQGGGNQETQYF. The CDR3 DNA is TGTGCCAGCAGCCAAGGAGGGGGCAACCAAGAGACCCAGTACTTC.

CDR3: CASSSTDRASFSDTQYF. In DNA, the CDR3 is TGTGCCAGCAGCTCGACAGACAGGGCTTCTTTCTCAGATACGCAGTATTTT. This rearrangement joins TRBV11-2 to TRBJ2-3; 7 nucleotides match TRBD1. The CDR3 has 17 residues. V trimming: 4 bases; J trimming: 4 bases; junction bases outside the gene matches: 14. Germline V gene data show CDR1 as SGHAT and CDR2 as FQNNGV.

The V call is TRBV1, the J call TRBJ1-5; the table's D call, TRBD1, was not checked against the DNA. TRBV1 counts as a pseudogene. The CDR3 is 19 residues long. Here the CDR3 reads CTSSLTKARQGTGNQPQHF. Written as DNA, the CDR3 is TGCACCAGCAGCCTTACGAAGGCCAGACAGGGGACGGGCAATCAGCCCCAGCATTTT.

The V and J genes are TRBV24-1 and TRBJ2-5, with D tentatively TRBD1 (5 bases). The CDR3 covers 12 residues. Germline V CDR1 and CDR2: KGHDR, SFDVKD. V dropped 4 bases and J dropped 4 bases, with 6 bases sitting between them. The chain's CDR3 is CATSDRVETQYF. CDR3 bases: TGTGCCACCAGTGACAGGGTAGAGACCCAGTACTTC.

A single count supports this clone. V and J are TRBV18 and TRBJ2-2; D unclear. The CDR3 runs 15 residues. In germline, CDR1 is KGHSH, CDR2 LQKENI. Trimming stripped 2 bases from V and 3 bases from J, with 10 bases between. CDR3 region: CASSPLASYTGELFF. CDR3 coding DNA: TGTGCCAGCTCACCATTGGCCTCTTACACCGGGGAGCTGTTTTTT.

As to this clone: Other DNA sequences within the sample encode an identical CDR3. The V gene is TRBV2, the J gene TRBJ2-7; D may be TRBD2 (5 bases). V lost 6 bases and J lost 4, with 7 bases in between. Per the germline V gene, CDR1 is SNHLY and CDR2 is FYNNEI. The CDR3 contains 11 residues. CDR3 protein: CASRRGYEQYF. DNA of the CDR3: TGTGCCAGCAGGCGAGGGTACGAGCAGTACTTC.

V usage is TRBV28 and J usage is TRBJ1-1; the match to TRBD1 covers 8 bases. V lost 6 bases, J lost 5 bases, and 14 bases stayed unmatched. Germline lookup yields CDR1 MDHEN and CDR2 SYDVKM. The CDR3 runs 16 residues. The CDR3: CASSRGQGIGWTEAFF. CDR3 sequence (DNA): TGTGCCAGCAGCCGAGGACAGGGTATCGGTTGGACTGAAGCTTTCTTT.

In DNA, the CDR3 is TGTGCCAGCAGGGGGCTAGCGGGGGGCTACAATGAGCAGTTCTTC. Amino acid sequence: CASRGLAGGYNEQFF. V usage is TRBV28 and J usage is TRBJ2-1; 11 bases match TRBD2. V was clipped by 6 bases and J by 3 bases; unmatched bases: 4. CDR1 and CDR2 from the germline V gene are MDHEN and SYDVKM. The CDR3 is 15 amino acids.

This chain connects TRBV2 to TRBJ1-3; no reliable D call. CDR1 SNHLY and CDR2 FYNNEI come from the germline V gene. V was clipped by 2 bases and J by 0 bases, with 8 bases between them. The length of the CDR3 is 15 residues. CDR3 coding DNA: TGTGCCAGCAGTGAACGGTGGAGCTCTGGAAACACCATATATTTT. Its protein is CASSERWSSGNTIYF. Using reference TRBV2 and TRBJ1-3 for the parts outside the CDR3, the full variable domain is EPEVTQTPSHQVTQMGQEVILRCVPISNHLYFYWYRQILGQKVEFLVSFYNNEISEKSEIFDDQFSVERPDGSNFTLKIRSTKLEDSAMYFCASSERWSSGNTIYFGEGSWLTVV.

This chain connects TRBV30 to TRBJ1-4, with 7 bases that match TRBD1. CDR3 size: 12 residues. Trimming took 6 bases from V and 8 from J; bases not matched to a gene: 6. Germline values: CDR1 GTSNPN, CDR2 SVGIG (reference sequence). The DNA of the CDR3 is TGTGCCTGTCTAGGGGGCTCGGAAAAACTGTTTTTT. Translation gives CACLGGSEKLFF.

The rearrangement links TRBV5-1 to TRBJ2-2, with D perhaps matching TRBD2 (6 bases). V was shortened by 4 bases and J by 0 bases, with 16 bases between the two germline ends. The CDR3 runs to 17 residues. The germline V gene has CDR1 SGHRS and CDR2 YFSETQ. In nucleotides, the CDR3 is TGCGCCAGCAGCCGAGGTATAGCGGCGTCGAACACCGGGGAGCTGTTTTTT. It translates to CASSRGIAASNTGELFF.

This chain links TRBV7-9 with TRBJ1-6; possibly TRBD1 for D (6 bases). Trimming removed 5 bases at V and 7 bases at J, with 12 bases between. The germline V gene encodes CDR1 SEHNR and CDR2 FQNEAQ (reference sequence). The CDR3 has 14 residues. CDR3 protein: CASSATGPNSPLHF. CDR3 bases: TGTGCCAGCAGCGCGACAGGACCCAATTCACCCCTCCACTTT.

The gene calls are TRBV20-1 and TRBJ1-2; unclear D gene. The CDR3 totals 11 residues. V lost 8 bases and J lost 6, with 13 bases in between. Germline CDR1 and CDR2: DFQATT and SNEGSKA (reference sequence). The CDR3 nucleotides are TGCAGTCCCGGACCGAGGGATGGCTACACCTTC. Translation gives CSPGPRDGYTF.

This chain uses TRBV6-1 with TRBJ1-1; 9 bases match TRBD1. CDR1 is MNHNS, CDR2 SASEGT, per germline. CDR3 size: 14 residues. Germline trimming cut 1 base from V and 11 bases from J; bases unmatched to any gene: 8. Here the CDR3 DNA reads TGTGCCAGCAGTGAAGGGGGACAGGGTCTGTTCGCTTTCTTT. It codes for CASSEGGQGLFAFF.

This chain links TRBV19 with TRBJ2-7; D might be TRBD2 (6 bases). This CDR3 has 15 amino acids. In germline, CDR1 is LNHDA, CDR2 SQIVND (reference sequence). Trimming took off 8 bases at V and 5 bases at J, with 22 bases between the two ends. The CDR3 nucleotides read TGTGCCAGTGGTCCCGTCGGAGGAGGGCGTGACGAGCAGTACTTC. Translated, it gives CASGPVGGGRDEQYF. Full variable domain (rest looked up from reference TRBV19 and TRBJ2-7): DGGITQSPKYLFRKEGQNVTLSCEQNLNHDAMYWYRQDPGQGLRLIYYSQIVNDFQKGDIAEGYSVSREKKESFPLTVTSAQKNPTAFYLCASGPVGGGRDEQYFGPGTRLTVT.

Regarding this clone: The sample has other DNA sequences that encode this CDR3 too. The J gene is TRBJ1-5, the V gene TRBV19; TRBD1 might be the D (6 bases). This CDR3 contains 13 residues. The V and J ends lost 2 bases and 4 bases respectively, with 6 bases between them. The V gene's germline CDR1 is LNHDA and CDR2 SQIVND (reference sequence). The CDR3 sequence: CASSITGNQPQHF. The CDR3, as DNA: TGTGCCAGTAGTATAACAGGGAATCAGCCCCAGCATTTT.

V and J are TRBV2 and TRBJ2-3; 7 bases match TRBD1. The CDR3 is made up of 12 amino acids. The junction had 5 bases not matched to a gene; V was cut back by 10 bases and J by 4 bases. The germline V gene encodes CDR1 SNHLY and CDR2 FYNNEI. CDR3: CATQGISDTQYF. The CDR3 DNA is TGTGCCACACAGGGGATCTCAGATACGCAGTATTTT.

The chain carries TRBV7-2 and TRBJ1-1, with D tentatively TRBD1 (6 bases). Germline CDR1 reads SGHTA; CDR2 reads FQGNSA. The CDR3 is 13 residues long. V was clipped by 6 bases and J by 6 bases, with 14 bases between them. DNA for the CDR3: TGTGCCAGCAGTCCGATCAGGGGCGCTGAAGCTTTCTTT. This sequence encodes CASSPIRGAEAFF.

This chain's CDR3 is CASSLQGAGTEAFF. The CDR3 DNA sequence: TGTGCCAGCAGCTTACAGGGGGCCGGCACTGAAGCTTTCTTT. The gene calls are TRBV7-8 and TRBJ1-1; TRBD1 agrees at 8 bases. Germline CDR1 is SGHVS and CDR2 is FQNEAQ. The J segment lost 4 bases and the V segment lost 2 bases, leaving 3 bases of the junction unmatched. The CDR3 has 14 residues.

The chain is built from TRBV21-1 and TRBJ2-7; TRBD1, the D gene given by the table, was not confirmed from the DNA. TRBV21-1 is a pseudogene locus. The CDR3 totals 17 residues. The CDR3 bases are TGTGCCAGCAGCAAAACCACCCCAGGGTCCGATTTCTACGAGCAGTACTTC. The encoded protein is CASSKTTPGSDFYEQYF.